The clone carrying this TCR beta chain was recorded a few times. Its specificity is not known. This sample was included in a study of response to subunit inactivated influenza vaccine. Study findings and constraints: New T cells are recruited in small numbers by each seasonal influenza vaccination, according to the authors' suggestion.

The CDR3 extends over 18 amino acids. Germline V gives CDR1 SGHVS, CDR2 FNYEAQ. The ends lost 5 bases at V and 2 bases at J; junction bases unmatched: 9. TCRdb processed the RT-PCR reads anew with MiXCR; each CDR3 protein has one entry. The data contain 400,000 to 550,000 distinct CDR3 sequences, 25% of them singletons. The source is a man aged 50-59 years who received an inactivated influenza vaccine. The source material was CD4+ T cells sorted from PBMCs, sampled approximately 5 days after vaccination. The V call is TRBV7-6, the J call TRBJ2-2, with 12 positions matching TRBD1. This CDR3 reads CASSPTGTGGGNTGELFF. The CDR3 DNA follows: TGTGCCAGCAGCCCAACCGGGACAGGGGGCGGTAACACCGGGGAGCTGTTTTTT.